This T cell receptor beta chain emerged from a study of PD-L1 blockade in urothelial cancer. Study details: Blood samples had a median of 141,255 T cells.

The CDR3 has 16 amino acids. CDR1 is MNHEY, CDR2 SMNVEV, per germline (reference sequence). V lost 8 bases and J lost 1; bases outside the gene matches: 11. About this clone: Its specificity is unknown.

Study-wide results and caveats: Lower pretreatment blood TCR clonality, under the median, predicted better survival, researchers reported.

TCRdb keeps only in-frame clones here, not all; method: immunoSEQ multiplex PCR. This table holds fewer than 65,000 clones, about 86% found once. As to time point: pretreatment peripheral blood. V and J are TRBV27 and TRBJ1-5; TRBD1 matches at 7 bases. The origin of this receptor is a man aged 65 to 85 with urothelial cancer. Sequenced material: PBMCs, taken around atezolizumab (anti-PD-L1) treatment. The CDR3 spells CASRDLKDRSNQPQHF. In nucleotides, the CDR3 is TGTGCCAGCCGAGACCTTAAGGACAGGAGCAATCAGCCCCAGCATTTT.